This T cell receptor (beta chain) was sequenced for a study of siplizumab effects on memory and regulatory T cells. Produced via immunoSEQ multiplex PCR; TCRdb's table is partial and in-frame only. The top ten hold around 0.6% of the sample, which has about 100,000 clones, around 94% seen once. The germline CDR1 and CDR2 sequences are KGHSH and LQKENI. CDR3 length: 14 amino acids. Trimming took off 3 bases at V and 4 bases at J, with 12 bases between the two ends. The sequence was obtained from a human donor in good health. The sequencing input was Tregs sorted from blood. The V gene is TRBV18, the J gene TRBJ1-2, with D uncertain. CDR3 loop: CASSPDGRSYGYTF. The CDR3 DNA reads TGTGCCAGCTCACCGGACGGACGGTCCTATGGCTACACCTTC.